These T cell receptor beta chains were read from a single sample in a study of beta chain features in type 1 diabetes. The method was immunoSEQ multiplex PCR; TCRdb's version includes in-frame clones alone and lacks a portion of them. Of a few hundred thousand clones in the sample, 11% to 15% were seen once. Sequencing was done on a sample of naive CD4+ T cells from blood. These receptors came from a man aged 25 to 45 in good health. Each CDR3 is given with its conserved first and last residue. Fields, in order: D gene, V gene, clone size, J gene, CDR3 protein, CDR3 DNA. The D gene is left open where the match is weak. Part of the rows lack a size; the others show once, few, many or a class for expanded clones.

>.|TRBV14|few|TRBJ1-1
CASSQDWGRANTEAFF
TGTGCCAGCAGCCAAGATTGGGGCAGGGCGAACACTGAAGCTTTCTTT
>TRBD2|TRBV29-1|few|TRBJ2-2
CSVPSGGRNTGELFF
TGCAGCGTTCCTAGCGGGGGGCGGAACACCGGGGAGCTGTTTTTT
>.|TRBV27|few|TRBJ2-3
CASSFLGGVNTDTQYF
TGTGCCAGCAGTTTCCTCGGCGGGGTTAACACAGATACGCAGTATTTT
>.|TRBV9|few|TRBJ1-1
CASSVGGRRNTEAFF
TGTGCCAGCAGCGTTGGGGGTCGTAGGAACACTGAAGCTTTCTTT
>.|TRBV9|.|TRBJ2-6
CASSVGDSGANVLTF
TGTGCCAGCAGCGTAGGGGACTCTGGGGCCAACGTCCTGACTTTC
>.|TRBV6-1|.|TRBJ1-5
CASSEGARQPQHF
TGTGCCAGCAGTGAGGGGGCCCGTCAGCCCCAGCATTTT
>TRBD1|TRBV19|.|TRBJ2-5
CASSSGQGGQETQYF
TGTGCCAGTAGTAGTGGACAGGGTGGGCAAGAGACCCAGTACTTC
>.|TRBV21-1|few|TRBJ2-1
CASTVGTSGYNEQFF
TGTGCCAGCACCGTGGGGACTAGCGGATACAATGAGCAGTTCTTC
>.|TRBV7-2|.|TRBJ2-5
CASSLESGIRKTQYF
TGTGCCAGCAGCTTGGAGTCGGGGATTCGAAAGACCCAGTACTTC
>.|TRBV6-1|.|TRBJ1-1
CASSVGVTGNTEAFF
TGTGCCAGCAGTGTAGGGGTGACCGGGAACACTGAAGCTTTCTTT
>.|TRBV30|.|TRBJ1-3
CAWSPTGRSGNTIYF
TGTGCCTGGAGTCCTACAGGACGCTCTGGAAACACCATATATTTT
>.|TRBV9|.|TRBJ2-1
CASSVAIFRGNADNEQFF
TGTGCCAGCAGCGTAGCTATCTTTCGCGGGAACGCTGACAATGAGCAGTTCTTC
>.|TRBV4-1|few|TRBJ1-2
CASSQDPANYGYTF
TGCGCCAGCAGCCAAGACCCTGCTAACTATGGCTACACCTTC
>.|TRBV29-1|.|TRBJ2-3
CACTGEGGGTDTQYF
TGCGCCTGCACAGGGGAAGGCGGGGGCACAGATACGCAGTATTTT
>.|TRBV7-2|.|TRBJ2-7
CASSLTLYEQYF
TGTGCCAGCAGCTTAACGCTTTACGAGCAGTACTTC
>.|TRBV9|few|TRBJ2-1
CASSTRDGEPLSEQFF
TGTGCCAGCAGCACCCGGGACGGAGAGCCTCTGAGTGAGCAGTTCTTC